This T cell receptor (beta chain) was recovered during a study of vaccination effects on CD4 cells after COVID-19. As concerns this clone: What it binds is not known.

CD4+ T cells specific for antigen were expanded with viral peptide pools by the ViraFEST assay before sequencing. Once cultured for 10 to 11 days, the cells underwent separation to obtain CD4+ T cells. Vaccinated participants had no history of SARS-CoV-2 infection and tested negative for nucleocapsid antibodies. The germline gives CDR1 MNHEY, CDR2 SVGAGI. CDR3 length: 14 residues. With 8 bases removed from V and 5 bases from J, the gap between germline ends came to 16 bases. The protocol was immunoSEQ multiplex PCR, while the TCRdb copy is restricted to in-frame clones and leaves out a portion. Here the sample spans approximately 74,000 clones, around 79% being singletons.

This sample comprised CD4+ T cells from PBMCs cultured with HCoV-NL63 spike peptides, obtained before COVID-19 vaccination. The chain employs TRBV6-5 and TRBJ2-1; weak D call: TRBD2 (6 bases). The source is a human donor who received a COVID-19 vaccine. In nucleotides, the CDR3 is TGTGCCAGCGGCCATTTAGGAGGGGACAATGAGCAGTTCTTC. It encodes CASGHLGGDNEQFF.